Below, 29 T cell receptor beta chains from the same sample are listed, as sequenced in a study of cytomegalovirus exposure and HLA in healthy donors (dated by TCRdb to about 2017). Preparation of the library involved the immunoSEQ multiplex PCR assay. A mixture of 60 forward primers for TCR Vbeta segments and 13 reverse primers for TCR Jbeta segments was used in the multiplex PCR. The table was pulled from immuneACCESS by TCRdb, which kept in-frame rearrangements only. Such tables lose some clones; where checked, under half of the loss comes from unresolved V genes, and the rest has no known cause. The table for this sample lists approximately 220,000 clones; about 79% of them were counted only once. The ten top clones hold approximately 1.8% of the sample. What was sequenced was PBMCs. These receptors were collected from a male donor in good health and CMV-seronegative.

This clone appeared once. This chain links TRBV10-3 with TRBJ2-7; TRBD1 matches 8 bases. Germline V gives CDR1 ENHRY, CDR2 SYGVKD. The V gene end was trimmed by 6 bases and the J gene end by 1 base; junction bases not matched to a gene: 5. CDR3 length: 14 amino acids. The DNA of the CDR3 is TGTGCCATCAGGGGGACAGGAGATTCCTACGAGCAGTACTTC. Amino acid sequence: CAIRGTGDSYEQYF.

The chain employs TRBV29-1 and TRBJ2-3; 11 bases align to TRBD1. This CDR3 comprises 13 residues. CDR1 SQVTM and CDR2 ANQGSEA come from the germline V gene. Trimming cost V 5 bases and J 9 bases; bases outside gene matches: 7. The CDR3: CSVPGTGGGTQYF. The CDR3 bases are TGCAGCGTTCCCGGGACAGGGGGAGGGACGCAGTATTTT.

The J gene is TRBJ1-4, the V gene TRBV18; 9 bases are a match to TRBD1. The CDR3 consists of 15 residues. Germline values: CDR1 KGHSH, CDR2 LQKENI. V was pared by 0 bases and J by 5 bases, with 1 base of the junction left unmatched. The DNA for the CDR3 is TGTGCCAGCTCACCACCGGGACAGGGCAATGAAAAACTGTTTTTT. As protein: CASSPPGQGNEKLFF.

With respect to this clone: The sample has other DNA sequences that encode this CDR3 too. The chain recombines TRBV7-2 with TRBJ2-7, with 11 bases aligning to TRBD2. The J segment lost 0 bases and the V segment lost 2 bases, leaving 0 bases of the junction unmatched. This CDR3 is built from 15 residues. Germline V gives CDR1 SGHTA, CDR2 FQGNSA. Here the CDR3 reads CASSLTSGGSYEQYF. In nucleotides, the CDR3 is TGTGCCAGCAGCTTAACTAGCGGGGGCTCCTACGAGCAGTACTTC.

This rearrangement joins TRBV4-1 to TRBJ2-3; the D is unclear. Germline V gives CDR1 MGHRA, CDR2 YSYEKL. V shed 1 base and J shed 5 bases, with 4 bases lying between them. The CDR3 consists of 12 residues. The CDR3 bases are TGCGCCAGCAGCCAAGGTCAAGATACGCAGTATTTT. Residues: CASSQGQDTQYF.

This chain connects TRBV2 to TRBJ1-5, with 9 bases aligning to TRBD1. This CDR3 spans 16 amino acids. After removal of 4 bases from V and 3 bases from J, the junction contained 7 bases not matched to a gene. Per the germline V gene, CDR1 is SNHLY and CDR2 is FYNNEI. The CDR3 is CASSGGTGSFNQPQHF. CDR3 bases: TGTGCCAGCAGTGGTGGGACAGGGAGCTTCAATCAGCCCCAGCATTTT.

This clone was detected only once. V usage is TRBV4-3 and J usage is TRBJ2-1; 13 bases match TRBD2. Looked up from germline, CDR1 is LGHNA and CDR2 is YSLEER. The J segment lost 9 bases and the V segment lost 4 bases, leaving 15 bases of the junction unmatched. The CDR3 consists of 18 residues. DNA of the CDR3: TGCGCCAGCAGCCGCACCTGGGGTACTAGCGGGAGGGTCCCTGAGCAGTTCTTC. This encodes CASSRTWGTSGRVPEQFF.

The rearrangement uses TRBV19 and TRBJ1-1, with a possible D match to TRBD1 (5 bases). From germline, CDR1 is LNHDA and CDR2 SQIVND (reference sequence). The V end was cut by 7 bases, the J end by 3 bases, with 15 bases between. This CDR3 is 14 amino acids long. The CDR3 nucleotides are TGTGCCAGTACTCGTCAGGAGGGGTACACTGAAGCTTTCTTT. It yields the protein CASTRQEGYTEAFF.

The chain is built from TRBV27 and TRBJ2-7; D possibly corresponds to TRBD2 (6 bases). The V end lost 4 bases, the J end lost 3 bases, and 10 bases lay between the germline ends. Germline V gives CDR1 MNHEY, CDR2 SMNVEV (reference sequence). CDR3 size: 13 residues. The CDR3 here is CASSSGTFYEQYF. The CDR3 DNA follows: TGTGCCAGCAGTTCGGGGACTTTCTACGAGCAGTACTTC.

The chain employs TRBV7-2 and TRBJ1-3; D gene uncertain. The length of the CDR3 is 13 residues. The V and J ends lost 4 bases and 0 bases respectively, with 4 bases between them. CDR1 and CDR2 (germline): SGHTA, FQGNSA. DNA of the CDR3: TGTGCCAGCAGCTACACCTCTGGAAACACCATATATTTT. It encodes CASSYTSGNTIYF.

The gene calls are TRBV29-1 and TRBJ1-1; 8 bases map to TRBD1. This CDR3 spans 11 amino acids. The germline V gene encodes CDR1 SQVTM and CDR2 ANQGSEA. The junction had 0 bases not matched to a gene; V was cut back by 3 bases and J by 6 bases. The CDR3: CSVEGQAEAFF. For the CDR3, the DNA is TGCAGCGTTGAGGGACAGGCTGAAGCTTTCTTT.

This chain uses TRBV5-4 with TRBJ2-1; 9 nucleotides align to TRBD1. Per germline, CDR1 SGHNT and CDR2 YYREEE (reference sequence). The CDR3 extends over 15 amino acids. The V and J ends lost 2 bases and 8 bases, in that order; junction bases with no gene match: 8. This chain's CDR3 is CASSFKGQGWHEQFF. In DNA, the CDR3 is TGTGCCAGCAGCTTTAAAGGACAGGGGTGGCATGAGCAGTTCTTC.

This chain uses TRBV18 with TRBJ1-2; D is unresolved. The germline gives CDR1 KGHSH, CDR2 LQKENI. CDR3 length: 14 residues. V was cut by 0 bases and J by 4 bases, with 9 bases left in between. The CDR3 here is CASSPPQAFYGYTF. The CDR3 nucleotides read TGTGCCAGCTCACCACCGCAGGCATTCTATGGCTACACCTTC.

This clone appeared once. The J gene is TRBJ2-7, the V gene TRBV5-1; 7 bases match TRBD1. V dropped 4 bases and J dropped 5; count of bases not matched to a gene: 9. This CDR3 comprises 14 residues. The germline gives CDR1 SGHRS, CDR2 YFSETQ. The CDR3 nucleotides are TGCGCCAGCAGCCCCGACAGGGCGGTTCACGAGCAGTACTTC. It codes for CASSPDRAVHEQYF.

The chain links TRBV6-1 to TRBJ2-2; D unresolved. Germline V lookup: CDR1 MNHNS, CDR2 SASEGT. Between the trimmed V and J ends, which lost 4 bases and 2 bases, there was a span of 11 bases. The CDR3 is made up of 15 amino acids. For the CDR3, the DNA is TGTGCCAGCAGTGGTGAGGTCCTCAACACCGGGGAGCTGTTTTTT. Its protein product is CASSGEVLNTGELFF.

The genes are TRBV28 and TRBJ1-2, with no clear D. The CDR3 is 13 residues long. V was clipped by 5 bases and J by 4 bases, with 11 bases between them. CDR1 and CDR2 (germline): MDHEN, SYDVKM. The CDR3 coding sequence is TGTGCCAGCAGTGAGACATCAGGCTATGGCTACACCTTC. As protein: CASSETSGYGYTF.

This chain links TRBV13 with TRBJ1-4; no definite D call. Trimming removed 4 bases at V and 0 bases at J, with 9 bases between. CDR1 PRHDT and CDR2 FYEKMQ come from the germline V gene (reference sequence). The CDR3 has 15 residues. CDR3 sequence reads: CASSSETATNEKLFF. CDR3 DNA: TGTGCCAGCAGCTCTGAGACTGCAACTAATGAAAAACTGTTTTTT.

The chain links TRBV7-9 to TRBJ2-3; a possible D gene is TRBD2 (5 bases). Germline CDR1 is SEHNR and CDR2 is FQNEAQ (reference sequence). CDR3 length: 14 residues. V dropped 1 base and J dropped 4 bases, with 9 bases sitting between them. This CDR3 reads CASSLGGVADTQYF. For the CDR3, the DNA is TGTGCCAGCAGCTTAGGGGGAGTAGCAGATACGCAGTATTTT. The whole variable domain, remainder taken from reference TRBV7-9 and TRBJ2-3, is DTGVSQNPRHKITKRGQNVTFRCDPISEHNRLYWYRQTLGQGPEFLTYFQNEAQLEKSRLLSDRFSAERPKGSFSTLEIQRTEQGDSAMYLCASSLGGVADTQYFGPGTRLTVL.

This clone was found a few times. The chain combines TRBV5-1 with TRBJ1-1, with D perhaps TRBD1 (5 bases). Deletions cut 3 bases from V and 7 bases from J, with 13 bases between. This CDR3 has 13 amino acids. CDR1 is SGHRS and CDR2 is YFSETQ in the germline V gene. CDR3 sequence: CASSYGGIGEAFF. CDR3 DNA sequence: TGCGCCAGCAGCTACGGGGGGATTGGTGAAGCTTTCTTT.

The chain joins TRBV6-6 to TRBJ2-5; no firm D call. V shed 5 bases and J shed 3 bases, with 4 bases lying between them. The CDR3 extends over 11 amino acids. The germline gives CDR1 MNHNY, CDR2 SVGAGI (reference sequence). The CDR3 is CASSAKETQYF. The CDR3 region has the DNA TGTGCCAGCAGTGCTAAAGAGACCCAGTACTTC.

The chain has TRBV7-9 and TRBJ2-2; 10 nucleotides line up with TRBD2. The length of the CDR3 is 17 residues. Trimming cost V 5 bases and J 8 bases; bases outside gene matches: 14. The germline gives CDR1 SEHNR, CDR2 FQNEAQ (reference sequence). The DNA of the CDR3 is TGTGCCAGCAGCCACTGGGGGCTAGCGGGAGCGGTTGGGGAGCTGTTTTTT. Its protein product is CASSHWGLAGAVGELFF.

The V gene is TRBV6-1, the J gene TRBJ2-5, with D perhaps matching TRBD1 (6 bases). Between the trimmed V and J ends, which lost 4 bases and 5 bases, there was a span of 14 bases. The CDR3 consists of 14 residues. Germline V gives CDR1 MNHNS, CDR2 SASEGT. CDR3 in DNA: TGTGCCAGCAGTGCCGTGGGGGCGCTGGAGACCCAGTACTTC. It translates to CASSAVGALETQYF.

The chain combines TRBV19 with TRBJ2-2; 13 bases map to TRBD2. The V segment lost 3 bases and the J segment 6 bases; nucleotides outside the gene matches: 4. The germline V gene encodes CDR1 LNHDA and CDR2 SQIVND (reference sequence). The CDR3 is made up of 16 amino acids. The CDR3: CASSIRTSGGAGELFF. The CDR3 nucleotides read TGTGCCAGTAGTATTCGGACTAGCGGGGGTGCCGGGGAGCTGTTTTTT.

CDR3 residues: CASRSPALDRGRAGELFF. The DNA for the CDR3 is TGTGCCAGCAGAAGCCCTGCCCTCGACAGGGGGAGGGCCGGGGAGCTGTTTTTT. The rearrangement links TRBV7-8 to TRBJ2-2, with 9 bases that match TRBD1. After removal of 6 bases from V and 6 bases from J, the junction contained 17 bases not matched to a gene. Germline assignment: CDR1 SGHVS and CDR2 FQNEAQ. This CDR3 spans 18 amino acids.

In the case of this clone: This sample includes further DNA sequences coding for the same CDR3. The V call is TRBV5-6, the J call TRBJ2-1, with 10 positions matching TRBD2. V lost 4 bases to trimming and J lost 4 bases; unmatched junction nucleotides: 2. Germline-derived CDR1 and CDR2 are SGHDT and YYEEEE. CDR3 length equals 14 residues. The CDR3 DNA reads TGTGCCAGCAGCCTAGCGGGGGTATACAATGAGCAGTTCTTC. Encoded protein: CASSLAGVYNEQFF.

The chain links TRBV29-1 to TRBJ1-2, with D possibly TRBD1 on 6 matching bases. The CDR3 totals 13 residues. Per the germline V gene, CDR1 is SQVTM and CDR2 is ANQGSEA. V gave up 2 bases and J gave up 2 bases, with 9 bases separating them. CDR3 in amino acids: CSVEYQGNYGYTF. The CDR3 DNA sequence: TGCAGCGTTGAATATCAGGGGAACTATGGCTACACCTTC. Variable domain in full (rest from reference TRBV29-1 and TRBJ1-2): SAVISQKPSRDICQRGTSLTIQCQVDSQVTMMFWYRQQPGQSLTLIATANQGSEATYESGFVIDKFPISRPNLTFSTLTVSNMSPEDSSIYLCSVEYQGNYGYTFGSGTRLTVV.

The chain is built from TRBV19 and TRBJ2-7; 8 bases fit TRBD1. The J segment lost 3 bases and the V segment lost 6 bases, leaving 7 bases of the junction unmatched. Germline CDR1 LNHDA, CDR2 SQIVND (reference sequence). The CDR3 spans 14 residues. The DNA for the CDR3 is TGTGCCAGTAGGGATTTAGGACAGGGCTACGAGCAGTACTTC. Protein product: CASRDLGQGYEQYF.

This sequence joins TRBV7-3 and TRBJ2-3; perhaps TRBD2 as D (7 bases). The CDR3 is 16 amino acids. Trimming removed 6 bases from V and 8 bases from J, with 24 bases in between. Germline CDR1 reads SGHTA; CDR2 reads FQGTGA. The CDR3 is CASSRRRGGEGGTQYF. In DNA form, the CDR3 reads TGTGCCAGCAGTCGTCGCCGTGGCGGGGAGGGGGGTACGCAGTATTTT. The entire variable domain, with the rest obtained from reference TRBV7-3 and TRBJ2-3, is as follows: GAGVSQTPSNKVTEKGKYVELRCDPISGHTALYWYRQSLGQGPEFLIYFQGTGAADDSGLPNDRFFAVRPEGSVSTLKIQRTERGDSAVYLCASSRRRGGEGGTQYFGPGTRLTVL.

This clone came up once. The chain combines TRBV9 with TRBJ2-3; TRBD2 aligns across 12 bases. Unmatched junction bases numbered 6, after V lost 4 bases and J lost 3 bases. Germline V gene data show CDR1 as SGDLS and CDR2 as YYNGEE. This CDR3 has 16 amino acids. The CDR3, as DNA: TGTGCCAGCAGCACCCGTGGACTAGCGGGAACAGATACGCAGTATTTT. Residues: CASSTRGLAGTDTQYF. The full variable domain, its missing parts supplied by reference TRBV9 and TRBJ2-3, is DSGVTQTPKHLITATGQRVTLRCSPRSGDLSVYWYQQSLDQGLQFLIQYYNGEERAKGNILERFSAQQFPDLHSELNLSSLELGDSALYFCASSTRGLAGTDTQYFGPGTRLTVL.